Listed below are T cell receptor beta chains from one sample, sequenced in a study of Ad26.COV2.S vaccination and SARS-CoV-2 variants. Here immunoSEQ multiplex PCR was the method, and the copy in TCRdb shows in-frame clones only, minus some. The top ten hold around 5% of the sample, which has over 130,000 clones, roughly 90% seen once. The sequencing used peripheral blood, collected after recovery from COVID-19. These receptors all stem from a human donor who had recovered from COVID-19. Each CDR3 is given with its conserved first and last residue. A D gene is named only where the DNA matches it firmly. Some rows have no size entry. The others give once, few or many, or a class for an expanded clone.

TGTGCCAGCAGCTTTCGGACAGGGGGCGGGAATGAGCAGTTCTTC | CASSFRTGGGNEQFF | TRBD1 | TRBJ2-1 | . | TRBV7-9 | 15
TGTGCCAGCAGTGGAAATAGACAGGGAGTGTGGAGTGAAGCTTTCTTT | CASSGNRQGVWSEAFF | TRBD1 | TRBJ1-1 | . | TRBV25-1 | 16
TGTGCCTGGAGTAGAGGTCAGGGAAACTACGAGCAGTACTTC | CAWSRGQGNYEQYF | . | TRBJ2-7 | . | TRBV30 | 14
TGCGCCAGCAGCCTTTCCCAGGGGGCCGTGGGCACTGAAGCTTTCTTT | CASSLSQGAVGTEAFF | TRBD1 | TRBJ1-1 | . | TRBV4-3 | 16
TGTGCCTGGAGTAGGGTGGACTACGAGCAGTACTTC | CAWSRVDYEQYF | . | TRBJ2-7 | . | TRBV30 | 12
TGTGCCAGCAGTGCCCATCTACAGGGTATGAACACTGAAGCTTTCTTT | CASSAHLQGMNTEAFF | . | TRBJ1-1 | . | TRBV2 | 16
TGCGCCAGCAGTGATTGGGGAACTGAAGCTTTCTTT | CASSDWGTEAFF | . | TRBJ1-1 | few | TRBV10-1 | 12
TGTGCCAGCAGTCCCCCCGGGCCCGTCGAAAAACTGTTTTTT | CASSPPGPVEKLFF | . | TRBJ1-4 | . | TRBV27 | 14
TGTGCCAGCAGCTTTGATTCCGGACGGAAGTACAATGAGCAGTTCTTC | CASSFDSGRKYNEQFF | . | TRBJ2-1 | . | TRBV5-6 | 16
TGCGCCAGCAGCCAAGACCGACAGGGTTCTGGAAACACCATATATTTT | CASSQDRQGSGNTIYF | TRBD1 | TRBJ1-3 | . | TRBV4-3 | 16
TGCGCCAGCAGCCTCATCCGGACGGGACCCCCCGACGAGCAGTACTTC | CASSLIRTGPPDEQYF | . | TRBJ2-7 | . | TRBV4-3 | 16
TGCGCCAGCGAACCACAGGGGGGCGCGGGGAACACTGAAGCTTTCTTT | CASEPQGGAGNTEAFF | TRBD1 | TRBJ1-1 | . | TRBV5-1 | 16
TGTGCCACCAGATCCACTGAGAGCAGCGGCGGGGAGCTGTTTTTT | CATRSTESSGGELFF | . | TRBJ2-2 | . | TRBV24-1 | 15
TGTGCCAGCAGTGAGTTTCCAGCCGGGGGCTATGGCTACACCTTC | CASSEFPAGGYGYTF | . | TRBJ1-2 | . | TRBV6-1 | 15
TGTGCCAGCAGCGACCCCAGGGTAAGCAATCAGCCCCAGCATTTT | CASSDPRVSNQPQHF | . | TRBJ1-5 | . | TRBV6-2/TRBV6-3 | 15
TGTGCCAGCGGGGGTGGCACAGATACGCAGTATTTT | CASGGGTDTQYF | . | TRBJ2-3 | . | TRBV2 | 12
TGTGCCAGCAGTATTCAGGGGCAGGGGTCCTACAATGAGCAGTTCTTC | CASSIQGQGSYNEQFF | . | TRBJ2-1 | once | TRBV27 | 16
TGTGCCAGCAGTGCCCCGCTTCGCAACAACTTCCAAGAGACCCAGTACTTC | CASSAPLRNNFQETQYF | . | TRBJ2-5 | . | TRBV6-2/TRBV6-3 | 17
TGTGCCAGCAGCCAAGGACAGGGCCACACTGAAGCTTTCTTT | CASSQGQGHTEAFF | TRBD1 | TRBJ1-1 | few | TRBV7-9 | 14
TGTGCCAGCAGTTACTCCGGACAGCTCACAGATACGCAGTATTTT | CASSYSGQLTDTQYF | . | TRBJ2-3 | . | TRBV6-5 | 15
TGTGCCAGCAGCTTGGTTCAGGTGAACTATGGCTACACCTTC | CASSLVQVNYGYTF | . | TRBJ1-2 | . | TRBV5-8 | 14
TGCGCCAGCAGCACCGGGACAGTCTCTAATGAAAAACTGTTTTTT | CASSTGTVSNEKLFF | TRBD1 | TRBJ1-4 | . | TRBV5-1 | 15
TGTGCCAGCACCGAGGACAGGGATAGAGATACGCAGTATTTT | CASTEDRDRDTQYF | TRBD1 | TRBJ2-3 | . | TRBV11-2 | 14
TGTGCCTGGAGTCCTTGGGGAAGCGGATACACAGATACGCAGTATTTT | CAWSPWGSGYTDTQYF | . | TRBJ2-3 | . | TRBV30 | 16
TGCGCCAGCAGACCTAGCGGGGACGATACGCAGTATTTT | CASRPSGDDTQYF | TRBD2 | TRBJ2-3 | . | TRBV4-3 | 13
TGTGCCAGCAGGTCCCGGGCCGGGACTGAAGCTTTCTTT | CASRSRAGTEAFF | . | TRBJ1-1 | once | TRBV3-1/TRBV3-2 | 13
TGTGCCAGCAGTTTTTCCTATCTCGGGGACAGGGGGAACACCGGGGAGCTGTTTTTT | CASSFSYLGDRGNTGELFF | TRBD1 | TRBJ2-2 | . | TRBV28 | 19
TGTGCCAGTAGGCTAGCGGGGACCTACGAGCAGTACTTC | CASRLAGTYEQYF | TRBD2 | TRBJ2-7 | . | TRBV19 | 13
TGTGCCAGCAGCCCTACCGGGACATCTGGCTACACCTTC | CASSPTGTSGYTF | . | TRBJ1-2 | . | TRBV6-2/TRBV6-3 | 13
TGTGCCAGCAGTCGGCGGGGATTCGCCACTGTTGTGGTCCACTTT | CASSRRGFATVVVHF | . | TRBJ1-6 | . | TRBV28 | 15
TGCGCCAGCAGCCAAGACCCGGACAGGGCAACAATGAGAAACACCATATATTTT | CASSQDPDRATMRNTIYF | TRBD1 | TRBJ1-3 | . | TRBV4-3 | 18
TGCGCCAGCAGCCAGTCGGCGGGGGATGAGCAGTTCTTC | CASSQSAGDEQFF | TRBD2 | TRBJ2-1 | . | TRBV5-1 | 13
TGTGCCAGCAGCTTAGGCAGGGACACCGGGGAGCTGTTTTTT | CASSLGRDTGELFF | . | TRBJ2-2 | once | TRBV7-9 | 14
TGTGCCAGCAGCAGTACAGGGGCAGGCACCGGGGAGCTGTTTTTT | CASSSTGAGTGELFF | TRBD1 | TRBJ2-2 | . | TRBV7-2 | 15
TGTGCCAGCAGTCTACGACAGGGATCCGAGCAGTACTTC | CASSLRQGSEQYF | TRBD1 | TRBJ2-7 | . | TRBV6-5 | 13
TGTGCCAGCAGACGCGCCGGGGGAATCATTCAGTACTTC | CASRRAGGIIQYF | . | TRBJ2-4 | . | TRBV5-8 | 13
TGTGCCAGCAGCCCCGCGGGGAGGGGAGGTGCCTACGAGCAGTACTTC | CASSPAGRGGAYEQYF | TRBD2 | TRBJ2-7 | . | TRBV7-6 | 16